This T cell receptor (beta chain) is from a study of T cell repertoires in cytomegalovirus infection (dated by TCRdb to about 2019). Study-level background: Donor HLA type was relevant to the analysis, as public TCR beta signatures indicated carriage of CMV infection together with the matching HLA type. Broad study findings and their caveats: In both this cohort and an independent cohort of more than 350 donors, the cumulative frequency of public TCR beta family members distinguished carriers of CMV infection plus the relevant HLA type. The ex vivo response was dominated by HLA-C-restricted CMV-specific TCR beta clonotypes, which also provided the single most frequent clonotype in two of eight donors.

Data came from an Illumina HiSeq 1500. Clones were called with MiXCR by TCRdb after fastp trimmed the public reads at Q25, and only in-frame beta chains were retained. A single entry per CDR3 protein holds the most common genes and DNA from its merged rows. Present in this sample are 500,000 to 600,000 distinct CDR3 sequences, more than 15% of which were seen just once. Around 25% of the sample is taken by the ten largest. Reading from cysteine to phenylalanine, the CDR3 counts 14 amino acids. Only CDR3 DNA remains: 42 bases, in frame from the first base. The CDR1 and CDR2 encoded by the germline V gene are SGHAT and FQNNGV. Germline trimming amounts to 5 bases on V and 7 bases on J, with 8 as the count of junction bases outside the gene matches. Many counts were recorded for this clonotype. What this receptor recognizes is not known. Base-call qualities are not available, and no considerably larger clone is one nucleotide away.

The receptor comes from a human donor in good health (CMV status not recorded). Some clones in this sample may be carry-over from other donors' samples. The rearranged chain carries TRBV11-2 and TRBJ2-1; a stretch of 7 junction bases matches TRBD1. The source material was CD8+ T cells from PBMCs. The DNA is as follows: TGTGCCAGCAGCCCCGATTCGGACAGGAATGAGCAGTTCTTC. Its amino acids are CASSPDSDRNEQFF.